This TCR beta chain comes out of a study of blood T cells in healthy people across ages (dated by TCRdb to between 2015 and 2017). Context from the whole study: In model experiments, roughly one uniquely barcoded TCR beta cDNA molecule per two T cells was captured by template switching. The study measured age-related changes in TCR beta repertoire diversity using deep sequencing normalized with unique cDNA molecular identifiers. Four age groups were formed from the donors: young (average 16 years), middle-aged (approximately 41), aged (more than 55) and long-lived (approximately 78). To avoid experimental bias, donors of different ages were distributed randomly across sequencing lanes. Two additional independent replicas of 1 million unique cDNA reads from the same blood draw were analyzed for two donors (one aged 18 to 30 and one aged 80 or older). Overall results and qualifications from the work: A strong correlation was found between observed TCR beta diversity and the percentage of naive T cells measured by flow cytometry. Conclusive comparison of naive and antigen-experienced compartments was prevented by the profiling of bulk unsorted PBMCs. The long-lived group showed more naive CD4+ T cells, fewer expanded clones and increased TCR diversity than the aged group, suggesting age selection. Observed TCR beta diversity per million T cells fell roughly linearly with age, and a significant reduction was already apparent by age around 40. Donor CMV infection status was unknown, potentially confounding age-related changes in expanded clonotypes. Total diversity estimates from one million sequenced T cells were considered lower bounds and underestimates.

Systemically healthy Caucasian individuals from Russia, some 38 in total and aged roughly 6 to 90 years, were included as donors. Approximately 11 milliliters of peripheral blood were drawn from each donor into EDTA-treated Vacutainer tubes. PBMCs were isolated by Ficoll-Paque density-gradient centrifugation, with at least 6 million obtained per sample. Trizol reagent was used to extract total RNA from PBMCs, with at least 5.5 micrograms per sample. The percentages of naive CD45RAhigh/CD27high T cells were determined by flow cytometry on a PBMC aliquot from every donor. The library came from 5' RACE. The instrument given in TCRdb is Illumina HiSeq 2500. A second PCR of about 7 to 12 cycles was run with a J-beta primer mix and a sample-barcoded 5' primer. A template-switch 5' adaptor carrying 12 random nucleotides introduced a unique molecular identifier onto each TCR beta cDNA molecule. At least 3 million CDR3-containing paired-end reads were obtained from each sample. First-strand cDNA synthesis was performed from all RNA using the Mint cDNA synthesis kit, with priming by a TRBC-specific oligonucleotide. After uracil-DNA glycosylase treatment, a first 18-cycle PCR used universal primers M1SS and BC2_uni_R on all cDNA. As for the original processing: For normalization, 1 million high-quality reads, each with a distinct molecular identifier, were randomly selected from each sample. Instead of being binned into consensus sequences, reads that shared molecular identifiers were thrown out. CDR3 identification, clonotype clustering and error correction used MiTCR with a Q25 quality threshold and the strictest error-elimination algorithm. A nonparametric unseen species model with Euler transformation was used to estimate lower-bound total TCR beta diversity. In TCRdb, the public reads were trimmed at Q25 with fastp and aligned with MiXCR, with productive beta chains retained. Rows with one shared CDR3 protein collapse into an entry with the most common genes and DNA. TCRdb's processing, not the study's, gives the V and J calls here. A total of about 730,000 distinct CDR3 sequences appear in this sample, 35% to 45% of them only once. The ten largest clones add up to more than 20% of the sample.

There are 18 amino acids in the CDR3, from cysteine to phenylalanine inclusive. CDR3 DNA is the only sequence kept; it has 54 bases, read in frame from the first base. CDR1 and CDR2 are read off the germline V gene (reference sequence) as SGHNT and YYREEE. Unmatched junction bases come to 6, with V trimmed by 0 bases and J by 1 base. As regards this clonotype: Its antigen remains unidentified. Base qualities are not provided; no much larger clone lies one nucleotide away.

The rearranged chain carries TRBV5-4 and TRBJ2-5; 13 central bases correspond to TRBD2. This clonotype originated in a woman aged 60-75 years in good health. The specimen sequenced was blood. At the DNA level, the sequence is TGTGCCAGCAGCTTGGGGACTAGCGGGAGAGGGACCCAAGAGACCCAGTACTTC. Its protein product is CASSLGTSGRGTQETQYF.